Following are 31 T cell receptor beta chains from one sample sequenced in a study of response to subunit inactivated influenza vaccine. A single record per CDR3 protein comes from TCRdb applying MiXCR to the RT-PCR reads. The data show roughly 290,000 distinct CDR3 sequences, with about a fifth seen just once and roughly 10% held by the top ten. The sample consisted of PBMCs from blood, taken less than 22 months after vaccination. These receptors were obtained from a man in his fifties or sixties who received an inactivated influenza vaccine.

This clonotype appeared a few times. V gene TRBV10-3 combines with J gene TRBJ1-1, with TRBD1 as a possible D gene (5 bases). The CDR3 spans 13 residues. V was shortened by 7 bases and J by 0 bases, with 9 bases between the two germline ends. The germline V gene encodes CDR1 ENHRY and CDR2 SYGVKD. The CDR3 DNA reads as TGTGCCATCAACGAGGGGATGAACACTGAAGCTTTCTTT. Protein sequence: CAINEGMNTEAFF.

Ten or more counts support this clonotype. This chain joins TRBV20-1 and TRBJ1-5; 9 bases are shared with TRBD1. The CDR3 runs to 15 residues. CDR1 is DFQATT and CDR2 is SNEGSKA in the germline V gene (reference sequence). The J segment lost 4 bases and the V segment lost 6 bases, leaving 10 bases of the junction unmatched. For the CDR3, the DNA is TGCAGTGCGCGACAGGGGGGGCTTCTTAATCAGCCCCAGCATTTT. Translating it yields CSARQGGLLNQPQHF.

The chain joins TRBV7-8 to TRBJ1-1, with no clear D. CDR3 length: 14 residues. Germline V lookup: CDR1 SGHVS, CDR2 FQNEAQ. The ends were cut back, 2 bases at V and 2 bases at J, with 9 bases in the middle. CDR3 protein: CASSLYMGNTEAFF. Here the CDR3 DNA reads TGTGCCAGCAGCTTATATATGGGTAACACTGAAGCTTTCTTT.

The CDR3 sequence: CASSPTGLFYGYTF. CDR3 DNA: TGTGCCAGCAGCCCGACAGGGCTTTTCTATGGCTACACCTTC. The chain recombines TRBV7-9 with TRBJ1-2, with 7 bases identical to TRBD1. Germline values: CDR1 SEHNR, CDR2 FQNEAQ (reference sequence). V dropped 5 bases and J dropped 4; count of bases not matched to a gene: 7. This CDR3 is built from 14 residues.

This clonotype has more than one count but fewer than ten. The J gene is TRBJ2-2, the V gene TRBV21-1; the table's D call, TRBD2, has no DNA check behind it. TRBV21-1 is an annotated pseudogene. The CDR3 runs to 20 residues. The CDR3 DNA reads as TGTGCCAGCAGCGAAATGCCCCCGGTTAGCGGGGGAGCGAACACCGGGGAGCTGTTTTTT. Translating it yields CASSEMPPVSGGANTGELFF.

The chain carries TRBV5-1 and TRBJ2-7, with 7 bases matching TRBD1. The CDR3 extends over 13 amino acids. CDR1 and CDR2 (germline): SGHRS, YFSETQ. V trimming: 2 bases; J trimming: 6 bases; junction bases outside the gene matches: 5. The CDR3, as DNA: TGCGCCAGCAGCTTCGACAGGGTGATCGAGCAGTACTTC. This sequence encodes CASSFDRVIEQYF.

This chain uses TRBV3-1 with TRBJ2-5; weak D call: TRBD1 (6 bases). The CDR3 is made up of 14 amino acids. The V end was cut by 7 bases, the J end by 4 bases, with 16 bases between. Germline V gives CDR1 LGHDT, CDR2 YNNKEL (reference sequence). The CDR3 bases are TGTGCCAGCACCATAAGAGGGGGTCCAGAGACCCAGTACTTC. This gives the protein CASTIRGGPETQYF.

The V call is TRBV20-1, the J call TRBJ1-2; TRBD1 matches 8 bases. Germline CDR1 reads DFQATT; CDR2 reads SNEGSKA (reference sequence). Trimming removed 7 bases from V and 7 bases from J; junction bases left unmatched: 8. The CDR3 loop spans 12 amino acids. For the CDR3, the DNA is TGCAGTGGATCCGGGACAGGAGGTGGCTACACCTTC. This translates into CSGSGTGGGYTF.

The chain couples TRBV24-1 to TRBJ2-7, with a tentative D call TRBD2 (6 bases). This CDR3 contains 15 residues. The ends were cut back, 9 bases at V and 4 bases at J, with 21 bases in the middle. CDR1 is KGHDR, CDR2 SFDVKD, per germline. CDR3 sequence: CATAASGPPNYEQYF. In nucleotides, the CDR3 is TGTGCCACCGCGGCCAGCGGGCCTCCGAATTACGAGCAGTACTTC.

This clonotype was seen a few times. The chain has TRBV5-1 and TRBJ1-3; D is unclear. Germline V lookup: CDR1 SGHRS, CDR2 YFSETQ. Trimming took off 5 bases at V and 0 bases at J, with 9 bases between the two ends. The CDR3 loop spans 14 amino acids. The CDR3 sequence is CASRYTISGNTIYF. Here the CDR3 DNA reads TGCGCCAGCAGATACACGATCTCTGGAAACACCATATATTTT.

A few counts support this clonotype. This rearrangement joins TRBV6-2 or TRBV6-3 to TRBJ2-7; D may be TRBD1 or TRBD2 (5 bases each). Trimming removed 4 bases at V and 0 bases at J, with 10 bases between. The CDR3 consists of 14 residues. From germline, CDR1 is MNHEY and CDR2 SVGEGT. The CDR3 region is CASSWGLSSYEQYF. The CDR3 region has the DNA TGTGCCAGCAGTTGGGGGTTGAGCTCCTACGAGCAGTACTTC.

This clonotype was observed a handful of times. V is TRBV25-1 and J is TRBJ2-3; D may be TRBD1 (5 bases). This CDR3 is 13 amino acids long. Per the germline V gene, CDR1 is MGHDK and CDR2 is SYGVNS. V lost 6 bases to trimming and J lost 4 bases, with 11 bases between them. CDR3 sequence reads: CASSPPGPDTQYF. CDR3 in DNA: TGTGCCAGCAGCCCTCCAGGGCCAGATACGCAGTATTTT.

The chain links TRBV7-9 to TRBJ2-1; no reliable D call. Germline CDR1 SEHNR, CDR2 FQNEAQ (reference sequence). The CDR3 length is 14 residues. V was cut by 7 bases and J by 3 bases, with 13 bases left in between. The CDR3, as DNA: TGTGCCAGCACCAACATGGGTATCTACAATGAGCAGTTCTTC. It specifies CASTNMGIYNEQFF.

V gene TRBV4-2 combines with J gene TRBJ2-7, with 9 bases fitting TRBD1. The CDR3 sequence is 14 residues long. The junction had 8 bases not matched to a gene; V was cut back by 4 bases and J by 7 bases. CDR1 and CDR2 from the germline V gene are LGHNA and YNFKEQ. CDR3 loop: CASSRGQGTGEQYF. DNA of the CDR3: TGTGCCAGCAGCCGAGGACAGGGGACGGGGGAGCAGTACTTC.

This clonotype was found a few times. The rearrangement uses TRBV3-1 and TRBJ2-1, with 9 bases fitting TRBD1. The CDR3 runs to 15 residues. Per the germline V gene, CDR1 is LGHDT and CDR2 is YNNKEL (reference sequence). Trimming cost V 3 bases and J 4 bases; bases outside gene matches: 4. The CDR3 DNA follows: TGTGCCAGCAGCCACGGGACAGGGACTTACAATGAGCAGTTCTTC. Its translation: CASSHGTGTYNEQFF.

V and J are TRBV7-9 and TRBJ2-7, with 8 bases matching TRBD1. The germline V gene encodes CDR1 SEHNR and CDR2 FQNEAQ (reference sequence). This CDR3 is built from 13 residues. The V gene end was trimmed by 4 bases and the J gene end by 2 bases; junction bases not matched to a gene: 1. The CDR3 region has the DNA TGTGCCAGCAGCTCACAGGGGGCCTACGAGCAGTACTTC. Translated, it gives CASSSQGAYEQYF.

The V gene is TRBV5-1, the J gene TRBJ1-2, with D maybe TRBD1 (6 bases). Germline CDR1 SGHRS, CDR2 YFSETQ. The CDR3 is made up of 16 amino acids. Trimming pared 0 bases from V and 8 bases from J, leaving 20 bases between. CDR3 DNA: TGCGCCAGCAGCTTGGCCTCTAACCGGGGACAAAAAGGCTACACCTTC. Translating gives CASSLASNRGQKGYTF. The full variable domain, with the rest looked up from reference TRBV5-1 and TRBJ1-2, is KAGVTQTPRYLIKTRGQQVTLSCSPISGHRSVSWYQQTPGQGLQFLFEYFSETQRNKGNFPGRFSGRQFSNSRSEMNVSTLELGDSALYLCASSLASNRGQKGYTFGSGTRLTVV.

This clonotype was seen more than once but under ten times. The gene calls are TRBV3-1 and TRBJ1-3, with unresolved D. This CDR3 has 16 amino acids. The germline gives CDR1 LGHDT, CDR2 YNNKEL (reference sequence). Deletions cut 0 bases from V and 4 bases from J, with 13 bases between. DNA of the CDR3: TGTGCCAGCAGCCAAGATAAAGAGGGTTCGGGAAACACCATATATTTT. Amino acid sequence: CASSQDKEGSGNTIYF.

CDR3 residues: CASSDLGGADTQYF. CDR3 DNA: TGTGCCAGCAGTGATCTGGGGGGGGCAGATACGCAGTATTTT. The J gene is TRBJ2-3, the V gene TRBV2, with TRBD2 matching 7 bases. The germline V gene encodes CDR1 SNHLY and CDR2 FYNNEI. V was clipped by 3 bases and J by 4 bases; unmatched bases: 4. The CDR3 length is 14 residues.

The chain couples TRBV7-2 to TRBJ2-7; 7 positions agree with TRBD1. Germline trimming cut 3 bases from V and 6 bases from J; bases unmatched to any gene: 2. The CDR3 is 12 amino acids. Germline V gene sequence: CDR1 SGHTA, CDR2 FQGNSA. The CDR3 nucleotides read TGTGCCAGCAGCTTTTCAGGGGGCGAGCAGTACTTC. Protein sequence: CASSFSGGEQYF.

A few counts support this clonotype. The chain uses TRBV15 and TRBJ1-5; D uncertain. The CDR3 is made up of 15 amino acids. Trimming left V 0 bases short and J 8 bases short, with 14 bases between. Germline V gives CDR1 LNHNV, CDR2 YYDKDF (reference sequence). DNA of the CDR3: TGTGCCACCAGCAGAGATCTGAGGGAAATCAAGCCCCAGCATTTT. Its translation: CATSRDLREIKPQHF.

This clonotype was recorded at least ten times. V gene TRBV4-3 combines with J gene TRBJ1-1; D may be TRBD1 (5 bases). CDR1 is LGHNA and CDR2 is YSLEER in the germline V gene. The CDR3 runs to 15 residues. V lost 4 bases and J 5 bases, leaving 17 bases between the germline ends. As DNA, the CDR3 is TGCGCCAGCAGCCCGGTATGGGGGGGAGAGACTGAAGCTTTCTTT. This translates into CASSPVWGGETEAFF.

The V and J genes are TRBV11-2 and TRBJ2-7, with unresolved D. Germline CDR1 and CDR2: SGHAT and FQNNGV. V was shortened by 5 bases and J by 4 bases, with 12 bases between the two germline ends. This CDR3 comprises 13 residues. The CDR3 region is CASSLNFVYEQYF. The CDR3 DNA sequence: TGTGCCAGCAGCCTCAACTTCGTATACGAGCAGTACTTC.

The genes are TRBV6-1 and TRBJ1-4, with a possible D match to TRBD1 (6 bases). V was pared by 4 bases and J by 0 bases, with 24 bases between. The CDR3 is 20 amino acids. Germline CDR1 reads MNHNS; CDR2 reads SASEGT. For the CDR3, the DNA is TGTGCCAGCAGTGCTGCCCCCCCGGGACACCTACCTTCAACTAATGAAAAACTGTTTTTT. Translated, it gives CASSAAPPGHLPSTNEKLFF.

The chain carries TRBV19 and TRBJ1-2; 8 positions agree with TRBD1. The CDR3 has 16 residues. V gave up 6 bases and J gave up 8 bases; unmatched junction bases: 17. Germline V lookup: CDR1 LNHDA, CDR2 SQIVND (reference sequence). The CDR3 sequence is CASRSRTGIEEGGYTF. CDR3 in DNA: TGTGCCAGTAGATCCCGGACAGGGATCGAAGAAGGGGGCTACACCTTC.

The genes are TRBV2 and TRBJ1-5; D not certain. The V gene's germline CDR1 is SNHLY and CDR2 FYNNEI. V was cut by 4 bases and J by 0 bases, with 13 bases left in between. This CDR3 is built from 16 residues. The DNA of the CDR3 is TGTGCCAGCAGTGTTTGGGTCGTATATAGCAATCAGCCCCAGCATTTT. Protein: CASSVWVVYSNQPQHF.

This clonotype was seen a few times. The V gene is TRBV2, the J gene TRBJ1-1; D perhaps matches TRBD1 (6 bases). The CDR3 is 15 amino acids. The germline gives CDR1 SNHLY, CDR2 FYNNEI. Trimming left V 8 bases short and J 0 bases short, with 16 bases between. The CDR3 DNA reads as TGTGCCAGCCCGTCGACCGGGGGCTTGAACACTGAAGCTTTCTTT. Its translation is CASPSTGGLNTEAFF.

The CDR3 DNA is TGTGCCAGCAGTTTAAATGGGGGGGGGGATTCACCCCTCCACTTT. As protein: CASSLNGGGDSPLHF. The chain joins TRBV12-3 or TRBV12-4 to TRBJ1-6, with D perhaps TRBD1 (5 bases). Trimming removed 2 bases at V and 8 bases at J, with 13 bases between. The CDR3 runs to 15 residues.

This clonotype was picked up a small number of times. The J gene is TRBJ2-1, the V gene TRBV29-1; D unclear. The V end lost 4 bases, the J end lost 1 base, and 11 bases lay between the germline ends. CDR1 is SQVTM and CDR2 is ANQGSEA in the germline V gene. The CDR3 is 14 amino acids. In DNA, the CDR3 is TGCAGCGTTGTTCGGAGTAGGTCCTACAATGAGCAGTTCTTC. Translating gives CSVVRSRSYNEQFF.

The chain employs TRBV7-9 and TRBJ1-6; 7 bases are a match to TRBD1. The CDR3 spans 16 residues. Per germline, CDR1 SEHNR and CDR2 FQNEAQ (reference sequence). With V trimmed by 5 bases and J by 11 bases, 15 bases remained unmatched. The CDR3 sequence is CASSTRQGAGNPPLHF. CDR3 DNA: TGTGCCAGCAGCACCAGACAGGGCGCGGGGAATCCACCCCTCCACTTT.

This clonotype was recorded many times. The chain carries TRBV20-1 and TRBJ1-1; weak D call: TRBD1 (6 bases). The length of the CDR3 is 12 residues. V was cut by 1 base and J by 4 bases, with 7 bases left in between. Germline V lookup: CDR1 DFQATT, CDR2 SNEGSKA (reference sequence). The CDR3 nucleotides are TGCAGTGCTAGAGGGGGGCGCACTGAAGCTTTCTTT. Translation: CSARGGRTEAFF.